The 2 T cell receptor beta chains in this list originate from one sample, sequenced in a study of spatial heterogeneity in lung cancer. TCRdb ran MiXCR on the 5' RACE reads and lists one entry per CDR3 protein. The sample holds under 15,000 distinct CDR3 sequences, about 14% seen once. Time point defined: sample taken at primary tumor resection. Frozen PBMC, nontumor lung or tumor provided whole RNA, which was sequenced unsorted. The sequenced sample was PBMCs, obtained at surgery. The receptors here all came from a male donor with early-stage non-small cell lung cancer.

Ten or more counts support this clonotype. This sequence joins TRBV20-1 and TRBJ1-2, with TRBD1 as a possible D gene (5 bases). The germline V gene has CDR1 DFQATT and CDR2 SNEGSKA (reference sequence). Between the trimmed V and J ends, which lost 6 bases and 4 bases, there was a span of 9 bases. CDR3 size: 11 residues. The CDR3 reads CSAHQGYGYTF. Here the CDR3 DNA reads TGCAGTGCCCACCAGGGCTATGGCTACACCTTC.

The chain uses TRBV28 and TRBJ1-5, with D maybe TRBD1 (6 bases). The germline V gene has CDR1 MDHEN and CDR2 SYDVKM. This CDR3 is 15 amino acids long. V gave up 4 bases and J gave up 1 base, with 11 bases separating them. The CDR3 DNA reads as TGTGCCAGCAGTTGGGGGGCCGGGAGCAATCAGCCCCAGCATTTT. Its protein is CASSWGAGSNQPQHF.